These 31 T cell receptor beta chains share one sample of origin, sequenced in a study of blood T cell repertoires in COVID-19. Measured with immunoSEQ multiplex PCR; TCRdb has only the in-frame clones, and not every one. The sample has under 300,000 clones, roughly 90% seen once. Sequenced: PBMCs or T cells enriched from blood (not recorded which). All receptors come from a woman aged 25 to 39 who had recovered from COVID-19.

V and J are TRBV2 and TRBJ1-2, with 9 positions matching TRBD1. CDR1 is SNHLY and CDR2 is FYNNEI in the germline V gene. The trim removed 6 bases at V and 4 bases at J, leaving 6 bases unmatched. There are 14 residues in the CDR3. The CDR3 coding sequence is TGTGCCAGCAGGGAACAGGGGGCCGCCTATGGCTACACCTTC. Protein product: CASREQGAAYGYTF.

This chain links TRBV5-5 with TRBJ1-6, with D possibly TRBD1 on 6 matching bases. The CDR3 is 18 residues long. The V gene lost 1 base and the J gene lost 0 bases, with 14 bases spanning the gap. In germline, CDR1 is SGHKS, CDR2 YYEKEE (reference sequence). CDR3 DNA: TGTGCCAGCAGCTTGTCCTACAGGGAGTTCTCCTATAATTCACCCCTCCACTTT. Its translation is CASSLSYREFSYNSPLHF.

The chain combines TRBV6-5 with TRBJ2-5; D possibly corresponds to TRBD1 (6 bases). Trimming took off 9 bases at V and 4 bases at J, with 18 bases between the two ends. The CDR3 is made up of 14 amino acids. Germline values: CDR1 MNHEY, CDR2 SVGAGI. CDR3 nucleotide sequence: TGTGCCAGTTCAACGGACAGCGGTTCAGAGACCCAGTACTTC. Residues: CASSTDSGSETQYF.

V and J are TRBV7-9 and TRBJ1-3, with no clear D. Germline lookup yields CDR1 SEHNR and CDR2 FQNEAQ (reference sequence). The CDR3 extends over 14 amino acids. Trimming took off 3 bases at V and 13 bases at J, with 19 bases between the two ends. In DNA, the CDR3 is TGTGCCAGCAGCTTCCGCACAGAATTGTTCCCAATATATTTT. Translated: CASSFRTELFPIYF.

A single count supports this clone. The V call is TRBV28, the J call TRBJ1-1; 7 bases are a match to TRBD1. The CDR3 is 11 residues long. Looked up from germline, CDR1 is MDHEN and CDR2 is SYDVKM. After removal of 7 bases from V and 11 bases from J, the junction contained 7 bases not matched to a gene. The CDR3 loop reads CASKGAWEAFF. Here the CDR3 DNA reads TGTGCCAGCAAGGGGGCATGGGAGGCTTTCTTT.

The rearrangement uses TRBV6-5 and TRBJ1-5; no clear D gene. This CDR3 has 14 amino acids. The V and J ends lost 0 bases and 6 bases respectively, with 9 bases between them. The V gene's germline CDR1 is MNHEY and CDR2 SVGAGI. CDR3 sequence: CASSYSEGRQPQHF. The CDR3 nucleotides read TGTGCCAGCAGTTACTCGGAGGGTCGTCAGCCCCAGCATTTT.

The V gene is TRBV7-9, the J gene TRBJ2-7; TRBD2 agrees at 10 bases. The V and J ends lost 5 bases and 5 bases, in that order; junction bases with no gene match: 6. Germline CDR1 is SEHNR and CDR2 is FQNEAQ (reference sequence). The CDR3 contains 14 residues. This CDR3 reads CASSEITSGDEQYF. In DNA form, the CDR3 reads TGTGCCAGCAGCGAGATAACTAGCGGGGACGAGCAGTACTTC. The full variable domain, completed using reference TRBV7-9 and TRBJ2-7, is DTGVSQNPRHKITKRGQNVTFRCDPISEHNRLYWYRQTLGQGPEFLTYFQNEAQLEKSRLLSDRFSAERPKGSFSTLEIQRTEQGDSAMYLCASSEITSGDEQYFGPGTRLTVT.

In this sample, this clone turned up once. The chain is built from TRBV5-1 and TRBJ2-3; TRBD2 is a possible D gene (7 bases). The CDR3 runs to 17 residues. Per germline, CDR1 SGHRS and CDR2 YFSETQ. V was clipped by 2 bases and J by 1 base, with 17 bases between them. The CDR3, as DNA: TGCGCCAGCAGCTTCCGGGGGGCTAGCGCGGGCACAGATACGCAGTATTTT. This translates into CASSFRGASAGTDTQYF.

V gene TRBV7-8 combines with J gene TRBJ2-3; 8 nucleotides agree with TRBD2. Looked up from germline, CDR1 is SGHVS and CDR2 is FQNEAQ. Trimming at V came to 4 bases and at J to 4 bases, leaving 16 bases not matched to a gene. This CDR3 comprises 18 residues. The CDR3 protein is CASSSPEGGLAHADTQYF. The CDR3 DNA reads as TGTGCCAGCAGCTCTCCGGAGGGAGGACTAGCTCACGCAGATACGCAGTATTTT.

V gene TRBV5-1 combines with J gene TRBJ2-5; TRBD1 might be the D (6 bases). This CDR3 contains 13 residues. Trimming cost V 2 bases and J 1 base, with 6 bases left between them. The germline CDR1 and CDR2 sequences are SGHRS and YFSETQ. CDR3 nucleotide sequence: TGCGCCAGCAGCTTAGGGGGCCAAGAGACCCAGTACTTC. This encodes CASSLGGQETQYF.

The gene calls are TRBV7-9 and TRBJ1-4; D unclear. The germline CDR1 and CDR2 sequences are SEHNR and FQNEAQ (reference sequence). The CDR3 runs 11 residues. V was cut by 7 bases and J by 11 bases, with 11 bases left in between. CDR3 DNA sequence: TGTGCCAGCACCCCAGGTGGGAAACTGTTTTTT. Translating gives CASTPGGKLFF.

This rearrangement joins TRBV30 to TRBJ2-5; 14 bases fit TRBD2. This CDR3 region has 17 residues. The germline V gene encodes CDR1 GTSNPN and CDR2 SVGIG (reference sequence). The ends lost 3 bases at V and 4 bases at J; junction bases unmatched: 10. CDR3 in amino acids: CAWRAGLAGGVGETQYF. For the CDR3, the DNA is TGTGCCTGGAGGGCAGGACTAGCGGGGGGAGTAGGAGAGACCCAGTACTTC.

The chain is built from TRBV30 and TRBJ1-6; D is unclear. The CDR3 sequence is 16 residues long. The V gene lost 3 bases and the J gene lost 10 bases, with 22 bases spanning the gap. Germline CDR1 GTSNPN, CDR2 SVGIG (reference sequence). The CDR3 protein is CAWRQSSFSRGSPLHF. CDR3 nucleotides: TGTGCCTGGAGACAGTCGTCTTTTTCGAGAGGGTCACCCCTCCACTTT.

The chain recombines TRBV5-1 with TRBJ2-1; possible D gene TRBD1, 5 bases. Germline-derived CDR1 and CDR2 are SGHRS and YFSETQ. The CDR3 runs to 18 residues. Trimming pared 4 bases from V and 0 bases from J, leaving 20 bases between. Here the CDR3 reads CASSALPLGVSSYNEQFF. CDR3 sequence (DNA): TGCGCCAGCAGCGCCCTACCATTAGGGGTATCCTCCTACAATGAGCAGTTCTTC.

This chain uses TRBV4-2 with TRBJ2-1; TRBD2 matches at 12 bases. Trimming cost V 6 bases and J 6 bases; bases outside gene matches: 12. CDR3 length equals 17 residues. CDR1 is LGHNA and CDR2 is YNFKEQ in the germline V gene. The CDR3 spells CASSRLDLGLAGNEQFF. DNA for the CDR3: TGTGCCAGCAGTCGCTTGGACCTGGGACTAGCGGGCAATGAGCAGTTCTTC.

This rearrangement joins TRBV9 to TRBJ2-7; 7 nucleotides match TRBD2. V gave up 0 bases and J gave up 3 bases; unmatched junction bases: 3. The germline V gene encodes CDR1 SGDLS and CDR2 YYNGEE. The CDR3 covers 14 residues. This chain's CDR3 is CASSVGSGDYEQYF. The CDR3 DNA is TGTGCCAGCAGCGTAGGGAGCGGGGACTACGAGCAGTACTTC.

The chain couples TRBV30 to TRBJ1-1; possible D gene TRBD1, 6 bases. Germline V lookup: CDR1 GTSNPN, CDR2 SVGIG (reference sequence). With 3 bases removed from V and 9 bases from J, the gap between germline ends came to 17 bases. This CDR3 comprises 13 residues. CDR3 sequence reads: CAWRPGTGLQAFF. The CDR3, as DNA: TGTGCCTGGAGACCGGGTACAGGGCTGCAAGCTTTCTTT. The variable domain in full, with the rest retrieved from reference TRBV30 and TRBJ1-1, is SQTIHQWPATLVQPVGSPLSLECTVEGTSNPNLYWYRQAAGRGLQLLFYSVGIGQISSEVPQNLSASRPQDRQFILSSKKLLLSDSGFYLCAWRPGTGLQAFFGQGTRLTVV.

This chain links TRBV9 with TRBJ1-2, with 9 bases that match TRBD1. V lost 0 bases to trimming and J lost 8 bases; unmatched junction nucleotides: 5. The CDR3 consists of 14 residues. Germline CDR1 is SGDLS and CDR2 is YYNGEE. CDR3: CASSVEQGALGYTF. The CDR3, as DNA: TGTGCCAGCAGCGTAGAACAGGGGGCCTTGGGCTACACCTTC.

The genes are TRBV18 and TRBJ1-2; 7 bases are a match to TRBD1. The CDR3 has 14 residues. The V gene's germline CDR1 is KGHSH and CDR2 LQKENI. V shed 6 bases and J 9 bases; nucleotides not matched to a gene: 13. The CDR3 loop is CASSAADRSTSYTF. CDR3 nucleotide sequence: TGTGCCAGCTCGGCGGCGGACAGGAGTACGAGCTACACCTTC.

The J gene is TRBJ2-2, the V gene TRBV7-9; D ambiguous. Trimming pared 1 base from V and 2 bases from J, leaving 8 bases between. The CDR3 covers 15 residues. Per the germline V gene, CDR1 is SEHNR and CDR2 is FQNEAQ (reference sequence). The CDR3: CASSLVHPNTGELFF. The CDR3 region has the DNA TGTGCCAGCAGCTTAGTACACCCTAACACCGGGGAGCTGTTTTTT.

The chain is built from TRBV28 and TRBJ2-6; 9 bases agree with TRBD2. Germline V gene data show CDR1 as MDHEN and CDR2 as SYDVKM. The trim removed 10 bases at V and 0 bases at J, leaving 10 bases unmatched. The CDR3 runs 17 residues. CDR3 in DNA: TGTGCCACTCGAGGCGGGGGGGCCGCCTCTGGGGCCAACGTCCTGACTTTC. This translates into CATRGGGAASGANVLTF.

The chain couples TRBV6-5 to TRBJ2-7; 10 nucleotides match TRBD1. CDR3 length equals 15 residues. From germline, CDR1 is MNHEY and CDR2 SVGAGI. V lost 0 bases and J lost 7; bases outside the gene matches: 6. The CDR3 region has the DNA TGTGCCAGCAGTTACTCTGACAGGGGGCTATTTGAGCAGTACTTC. It codes for CASSYSDRGLFEQYF.

V and J are TRBV28 and TRBJ1-2, with D perhaps TRBD1 (5 bases). V was pared by 2 bases and J by 5 bases, with 18 bases between. This CDR3 has 16 amino acids. Germline values: CDR1 MDHEN, CDR2 SYDVKM. As DNA, the CDR3 is TGTGCCAGCAGTTTACGTGGGCTGGAGGGGTCGTATGGCTACACCTTC. Its translation is CASSLRGLEGSYGYTF.

The rearrangement joins TRBV6-5 to TRBJ1-2; no firm D call. This CDR3 spans 13 amino acids. From germline, CDR1 is MNHEY and CDR2 SVGAGI. With 0 bases removed from V and 8 bases from J, the gap between germline ends came to 10 bases. CDR3 nucleotide sequence: TGTGCCAGCAGTTACTCGTCGGGTGAAGGCTACACCTTC. It yields the protein CASSYSSGEGYTF.

The chain couples TRBV6-5 to TRBJ1-1; the D is unclear. Trimming removed 0 bases from V and 0 bases from J, with 11 bases in between. The CDR3 length is 16 residues. Per germline, CDR1 MNHEY and CDR2 SVGAGI. The CDR3 nucleotides are TGTGCCAGCAGTTACTCGACACGGCTTTTGAACACTGAAGCTTTCTTT. Protein product: CASSYSTRLLNTEAFF.

CDR3 sequence: CASSGGGVSPYEQYF. The CDR3 DNA reads TGTGCCAGCAGCGGTGGGGGGGTCTCTCCCTACGAGCAGTACTTC. The rearrangement links TRBV9 to TRBJ2-7; TRBD2 matches 7 bases. The J segment lost 2 bases and the V segment lost 3 bases, leaving 8 bases of the junction unmatched. The germline CDR1 and CDR2 sequences are SGDLS and YYNGEE. This CDR3 region has 15 residues.

The chain joins TRBV7-3 to TRBJ2-5; D perhaps matches TRBD2 (5 bases). The germline V gene encodes CDR1 SGHTA and CDR2 FQGTGA. This CDR3 has 15 residues. Trimming took off 2 bases at V and 3 bases at J, with 13 bases between the two ends. The chain's CDR3 is CASSLGSGYKETQYF. CDR3 DNA: TGTGCCAGCAGCTTAGGTTCGGGGTATAAAGAGACCCAGTACTTC. Together with reference TRBV7-3 and TRBJ2-5, the CDR3 gives the full variable domain: GAGVSQTPSNKVTEKGKYVELRCDPISGHTALYWYRQSLGQGPEFLIYFQGTGAADDSGLPNDRFFAVRPEGSVSTLKIQRTERGDSAVYLCASSLGSGYKETQYFGPGTRLLVL.

The CDR3 DNA is TGTGCCAGCAGTTTTTCATCAACTGAAGCTTTCTTT. Residues: CASSFSSTEAFF. V and J are TRBV12-3 or TRBV12-4 and TRBJ1-1, with unresolved D. The CDR3 loop spans 12 amino acids. With 3 bases removed from V and 5 bases from J, the gap between germline ends came to 7 bases.

This clone was found once. The V gene is TRBV10-3, the J gene TRBJ1-1, with 7 positions matching TRBD1. V lost 0 bases and J lost 10; bases outside the gene matches: 8. This CDR3 is built from 14 residues. CDR1 and CDR2 (germline): ENHRY, SYGVKD. CDR3: CAISESGGRGRAFF. CDR3 coding DNA: TGTGCCATCAGTGAGTCCGGGGGAAGGGGGCGAGCTTTCTTT.

This chain uses TRBV21-1 with TRBJ2-7; TRBD1 is taken as the D call from the table, unchecked against the DNA. TRBV21-1 is described as a pseudogene. The CDR3 extends over 15 amino acids. The DNA for the CDR3 is TGTGCCAGCAGCAAAAAGGGGACAGGGGCCTACGAGCAGTACTTC. It translates to CASSKKGTGAYEQYF.

The genes are TRBV6-5 and TRBJ1-2, with 8 bases identical to TRBD1. The CDR3 is 16 amino acids. The trim removed 4 bases at V and 5 bases at J, leaving 12 bases unmatched. The germline CDR1 and CDR2 sequences are MNHEY and SVGAGI. This CDR3 is CASSWDRTTSIYGYTF. CDR3 nucleotide sequence: TGTGCCAGCAGTTGGGACAGGACAACGTCCATTTATGGCTACACCTTC.